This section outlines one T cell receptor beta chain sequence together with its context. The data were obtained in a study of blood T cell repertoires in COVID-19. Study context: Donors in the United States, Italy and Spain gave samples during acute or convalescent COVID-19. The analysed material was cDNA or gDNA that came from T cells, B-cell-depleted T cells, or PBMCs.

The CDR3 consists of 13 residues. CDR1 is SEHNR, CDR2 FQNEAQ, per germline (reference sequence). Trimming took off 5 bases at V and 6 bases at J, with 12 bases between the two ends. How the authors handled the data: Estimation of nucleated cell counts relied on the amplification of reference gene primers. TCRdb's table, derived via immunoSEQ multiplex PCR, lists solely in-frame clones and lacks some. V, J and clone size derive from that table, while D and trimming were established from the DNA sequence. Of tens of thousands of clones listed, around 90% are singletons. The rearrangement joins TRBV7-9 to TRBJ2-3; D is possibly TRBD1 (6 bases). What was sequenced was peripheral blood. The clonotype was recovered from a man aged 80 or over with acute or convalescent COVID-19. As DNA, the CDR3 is TGTGCCAGCAGCGAAGGACAGCCGGATACGCAGTATTTT. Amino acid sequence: CASSEGQPDTQYF.